This entry lists 32 T cell receptor beta chains sequenced from one sample in a study of metastatic and nonmetastatic thyroid tumors. Each patient came to thyroid surgery without any prior treatment (of any kind). TCRdb ran MiXCR on the PCR reads. Among 89,000 or so clones listed, roughly 8.6% were seen once. The sequenced sample consisted of blood. The origin of the receptors is a female donor with papillary thyroid cancer or a benign thyroid nodule (not recorded which). Some clones in this sample may be carry-over from other donors' samples.

This clone came up many times. The chain has TRBV4-1 and TRBJ1-1, with TRBD1 as a possible D gene (5 bases). The CDR3 sequence is 14 residues long. V dropped 4 bases and J dropped 3 bases, with 12 bases sitting between them. The germline V gene has CDR1 MGHRA and CDR2 YSYEKL. This chain's CDR3 is CASSREGLDTEAFF. In DNA, the CDR3 is TGCGCCAGCAGCCGGGAGGGGTTGGACACTGAAGCTTTCTTT.

This clone was recorded many times. This chain connects TRBV12-3 or TRBV12-4 to TRBJ2-7; D possibly corresponds to TRBD2 (5 bases). The CDR3 runs to 14 residues. V shed 6 bases and J shed 0 bases, with 12 bases lying between them. CDR3 bases: TGTGCCAGCAGCGGACTCTTGAGCTCCTACGAGCAGTACTTC. The encoded protein is CASSGLLSSYEQYF.

This clone has ten or more counts. V gene TRBV6-1 combines with J gene TRBJ1-1, with 7 bases matching TRBD1. Germline CDR1 reads MNHNS; CDR2 reads SASEGT. The CDR3 runs 15 residues. V was pared by 5 bases and J by 1 base, with 7 bases of the junction left unmatched. CDR3 bases: TGTGCCAGCAGTAAGGGACAGCTGGGGAACACTGAAGCTTTCTTT. Its protein product is CASSKGQLGNTEAFF.

This clone was counted ten times or more. This sequence joins TRBV13 and TRBJ1-2; D gene unclear. The CDR3 extends over 13 amino acids. Germline V gene sequence: CDR1 PRHDT, CDR2 FYEKMQ (reference sequence). The V and J ends lost 3 bases and 5 bases respectively, with 10 bases between them. The CDR3 sequence: CASSLSLGYGYTF. In DNA form, the CDR3 reads TGTGCCAGCAGCTTGTCCTTAGGGTATGGCTACACCTTC. Drawing the rest from reference TRBV13 and TRBJ1-2, the complete variable domain is AAGVIQSPRHLIKEKRETATLKCYPIPRHDTVYWYQQGPGQDPQFLISFYEKMQSDKGSIPDRFSAQQFSDYHSELNMSSLELGDSALYFCASSLSLGYGYTFGSGTRLTVV.

As regards this clone: A much larger clone is a single base away; this may be a read error. Other nucleotide sequences in the sample specify the same CDR3. The genes are TRBV9 and TRBJ2-5; possibly TRBD2 for D (6 bases). Germline lookup yields CDR1 SGDLS and CDR2 YYNGEE. The CDR3 sequence is 16 residues long. The V end lost 2 bases, the J end lost 2 bases, and 16 bases lay between the germline ends. In DNA, the CDR3 is TGTGCCAGCAGCGTTGGGATGATGGGAGGACAAGAGACCCAGTACTTC. The encoded protein is CASSVGMMGGQETQYF.

This clone was observed many times. This chain joins TRBV19 and TRBJ2-4; 9 bases match TRBD1. The CDR3 length is 17 residues. Germline lookup yields CDR1 LNHDA and CDR2 SQIVND (reference sequence). V lost 6 bases and J lost 2; bases outside the gene matches: 11. The CDR3 DNA sequence: TGTGCCAGTAGCGGGACACAGGGGGCGAAAACCAAAAACATTCAGTACTTC. This sequence encodes CASSGTQGAKTKNIQYF.

A few counts support this clone. This chain connects TRBV11-1 to TRBJ1-1, with 7 bases fitting TRBD1. CDR1 and CDR2 (germline): SGHAT, FQDESV (reference sequence). V lost 6 bases, J lost 0 bases, and 10 bases stayed unmatched. The CDR3 covers 16 residues. CDR3 coding DNA: TGTGCCAGCAGTAAAACAGGGGTAACAATGAACACTGAAGCTTTCTTT. Protein: CASSKTGVTMNTEAFF.

This clone showed up many times. The sample has other DNA sequences that encode this CDR3 too. The V gene is TRBV5-5, the J gene TRBJ1-1, with D perhaps matching TRBD1 (6 bases). This CDR3 comprises 14 residues. The V and J ends lost 3 bases and 0 bases respectively, with 9 bases between them. Germline loops: CDR1 SGHKS, CDR2 YYEKEE (reference sequence). The CDR3 loop is CASSSRGMNTEAFF. CDR3 coding DNA: TGTGCCAGCAGCTCCAGGGGCATGAACACTGAAGCTTTCTTT.

This clone was counted many times. Other DNA sequences in this sample translate to the same CDR3. The chain uses TRBV6-4 and TRBJ2-1; 11 bases are a match to TRBD2. V lost 2 bases and J lost 6; bases outside the gene matches: 0. The germline gives CDR1 MRHNA, CDR2 SNTAGT. This CDR3 contains 14 residues. The CDR3 sequence is CASSDGTSGNEQFF. CDR3 nucleotide sequence: TGTGCCAGCAGTGACGGGACTAGCGGCAATGAGCAGTTCTTC.

This clone showed up many times. CDR3 residues: CAISEGAGTNEKLFF. DNA of the CDR3: TGTGCCATCAGTGAGGGGGCTGGTACTAATGAAAAACTGTTTTTT. V usage is TRBV10-3 and J usage is TRBJ1-4; maybe TRBD1 (5 bases). V lost 2 bases to trimming and J lost 2 bases, with 9 bases between them. The CDR3 runs to 15 residues. Germline-derived CDR1 and CDR2 are ENHRY and SYGVKD.

This clone was counted at least ten times. This chain links TRBV5-4 with TRBJ2-3; no clear D gene. V was clipped by 0 bases and J by 0 bases, with 8 bases between them. The CDR3 is 15 residues long. The germline V gene encodes CDR1 SGHNT and CDR2 YYREEE (reference sequence). The CDR3 sequence is CASSLGSTSTDTQYF. The CDR3, as DNA: TGTGCCAGCAGCTTGGGGTCGACTAGCACAGATACGCAGTATTTT.

At least ten counts were recorded for this clone. The V call is TRBV6-1, the J call TRBJ1-6; D not certain. The CDR3 is made up of 14 amino acids. Trimming left V 5 bases short and J 5 bases short, with 10 bases between. Germline loops: CDR1 MNHNS, CDR2 SASEGT. The CDR3 bases are TGTGCCAGCAGTTCCCGGCCCAATAATTCACCCCTCCACTTT. Its protein product is CASSSRPNNSPLHF.

There are many counts of this clone. The CDR3 region is CSATAGLAHNEQFF. In DNA, the CDR3 is TGCAGTGCTACCGCGGGACTAGCACACAATGAGCAGTTCTTC. V and J are TRBV20-1 and TRBJ2-1; 9 bases align to TRBD2. The CDR3 totals 14 residues. After removal of 4 bases from V and 5 bases from J, the junction contained 6 bases not matched to a gene. CDR1 is DFQATT, CDR2 SNEGSKA, per germline (reference sequence).

This clone was picked up a small number of times. A much more abundant neighbour one base away suggests this may be a read error. The chain employs TRBV10-2 and TRBJ1-2, with D uncertain. This CDR3 spans 11 amino acids. Germline V gene lookup returns CDR1 WSHSY and CDR2 SAAADI. The V end was cut by 4 bases, the J end by 7 bases, with 7 bases between. The CDR3 protein is CASSAPCGYTF. CDR3 DNA sequence: TGCGCCAGCAGTGCCCCTTGTGGCTACACCTTC.

To note about this clone: Other nucleotide sequences in the sample specify the same CDR3. V and J are TRBV12-3 or TRBV12-4 and TRBJ1-6, with 10 bases aligning to TRBD1. After removal of 4 bases from V and 19 bases from J, the junction contained 13 bases not matched to a gene. CDR3 size: 14 residues. The CDR3 bases are TGTGCCAGCAGTTCGGGACAGGGGAATTCACCACTGCACTTT. This sequence encodes CASSSGQGNSPLHF.

The chain is built from TRBV6-6 and TRBJ2-7; D is ambiguous. The CDR3 covers 12 residues. The germline V gene encodes CDR1 MNHNY and CDR2 SVGAGI (reference sequence). V was trimmed by 0 bases and J by 4 bases, leaving 4 bases between them. The CDR3 loop is CASSYSLYEQYF. As DNA, the CDR3 is TGTGCCAGCAGTTACTCGCTGTACGAGCAGTACTTC.

This clone was found a few times. A single base separates this from a much larger clone, so it may be a read error. Within the sample, other DNA sequences also encode this same CDR3. The chain links TRBV19 to TRBJ2-1; the D is unclear. CDR1 LNHDA and CDR2 SQIVND come from the germline V gene (reference sequence). The CDR3 has 12 amino acids. CDR3 DNA sequence: TGTGCCAGCAGTATCAACTACAATGAGCAGTTCTTC. Its translation: CASSINYNEQFF.

This clone showed up just a few times. A much larger clone lies a single base off, so this may be a read error. The CDR3 DNA is TGTGCCACCAGCAGAGATTCGGGGGCAAGGAATGATCAGTTCTTC. Protein product: CATSRDSGARNDQFF. The chain recombines TRBV15 with TRBJ2-1; tentatively, D is TRBD1 or TRBD2 (6 bases each). Germline-derived CDR1 and CDR2 are LNHNV and YYDKDF (reference sequence). The CDR3 spans 15 residues.

This clone was seen repeatedly, ten times or more. This chain links TRBV6-1 with TRBJ2-7; a weak D match, TRBD1 (6 bases). Germline CDR1 reads MNHNS; CDR2 reads SASEGT. This CDR3 spans 13 amino acids. The V end was cut by 9 bases, the J end by 2 bases, with 14 bases between. The CDR3 coding sequence is TGTGCCAGTAAAATGGACAGCACCTACGAGCAGTACTTC. Protein product: CASKMDSTYEQYF.

The rearrangement uses TRBV2 and TRBJ1-3, with a possible D match to TRBD1 (6 bases). The CDR3 consists of 14 residues. Germline CDR1 is SNHLY and CDR2 is FYNNEI. Trimming cost V 5 bases and J 7 bases, with 15 bases left between them. The CDR3 DNA reads as TGTGCCAGCAGTACACAGGGCTCTCCGAACACCATATATTTT. Protein product: CASSTQGSPNTIYF.

This clone appeared many times. The chain carries TRBV2 and TRBJ2-2; D uncertain. Germline CDR1 SNHLY, CDR2 FYNNEI. Trimming cost V 6 bases and J 0 bases, with 11 bases left between them. This CDR3 contains 15 residues. In DNA form, the CDR3 reads TGTGCCAGCAGACCCGGACGGTCGAACACCGGGGAGCTGTTTTTT. Amino acid sequence: CASRPGRSNTGELFF.

V and J are TRBV5-1 and TRBJ1-2; weak D call: TRBD1 (6 bases). There are 13 residues in the CDR3. The V and J ends lost 4 bases and 7 bases respectively, with 14 bases between them. Germline V gene sequence: CDR1 SGHRS, CDR2 YFSETQ. The CDR3 sequence is CASSLEGDLGYTF. The CDR3 bases are TGCGCCAGCAGCCTTGAGGGGGATCTTGGCTACACCTTC.

This clone was picked up many times. The chain is built from TRBV7-2 and TRBJ2-7; D call uncertain. V dropped 1 base and J dropped 0 bases, with 4 bases sitting between them. The germline V gene encodes CDR1 SGHTA and CDR2 FQGNSA. This CDR3 is 13 amino acids long. CDR3 in amino acids: CASSLEVSYEQYF. CDR3 in DNA: TGTGCCAGCAGCTTAGAAGTCTCCTACGAGCAGTACTTC.

This clone occurred many times. V and J are TRBV27 and TRBJ2-7; D is possibly TRBD1 (6 bases). Looked up from germline, CDR1 is MNHEY and CDR2 is SMNVEV (reference sequence). The CDR3 extends over 11 amino acids. V lost 7 bases and J 11 bases, leaving 15 bases between the germline ends. The CDR3 DNA is TGTGCCAGCACCCCAGGGCCAGGGGAGTACTTC. Amino acids: CASTPGPGEYF.

The table lists this clone with many counts. The V and J genes are TRBV20-1 and TRBJ2-5; D is possibly TRBD1 (6 bases). The V gene lost 0 bases and the J gene lost 4 bases, with 18 bases spanning the gap. CDR3 length equals 16 residues. The V gene's germline CDR1 is DFQATT and CDR2 SNEGSKA (reference sequence). The CDR3 DNA is TGCAGTGCTAGAGATCCGGGCAGGGGCTTTCGAGAGACCCAGTACTTC. The encoded protein is CSARDPGRGFRETQYF.

In this sample, this clone turned up many times. This chain joins TRBV28 and TRBJ2-7, with TRBD1 matching over 9 bases. Germline-derived CDR1 and CDR2 are MDHEN and SYDVKM. The trim removed 3 bases at V and 5 bases at J, leaving 2 bases unmatched. The CDR3 loop spans 13 amino acids. In nucleotides, the CDR3 is TGTGCCAGCAGTTTGGGACAGGGCGACGAGCAGTACTTC. This sequence encodes CASSLGQGDEQYF. Complete variable domain (other parts from reference TRBV28 and TRBJ2-7): DVKVTQSSRYLVKRTGEKVFLECVQDMDHENMFWYRQDPGLGLRLIYFSYDVKMKEKGDIPEGYSVSREKKERFSLILESASTNQTSMYLCASSLGQGDEQYFGPGTRLTVT.

This clone was recorded many times. The chain employs TRBV5-6 and TRBJ2-7; weak D call: TRBD2 (5 bases). CDR3 size: 14 residues. V was trimmed by 1 base and J by 2 bases, leaving 10 bases between them. In germline, CDR1 is SGHDT, CDR2 YYEEEE. The CDR3: CASSLPGGPYEQYF. The CDR3 nucleotides are TGTGCCAGCAGCTTGCCGGGCGGGCCCTACGAGCAGTACTTC.

This clone appeared many times. The chain carries TRBV6-1 and TRBJ1-6, with D perhaps TRBD1 (6 bases). The V end was cut by 7 bases, the J end by 10 bases, with 14 bases between. Germline V lookup: CDR1 MNHNS, CDR2 SASEGT. The CDR3 is 13 residues long. CDR3 in amino acids: CASNSGVESPLHF. The CDR3 coding sequence is TGTGCCAGCAACTCAGGGGTCGAGTCACCCCTCCACTTT.

This clone appeared many times. DNA of the CDR3: TGTGCCTGGACCGTAGGGTCAACTAATGAAAAACTGTTTTTT. Its translation: CAWTVGSTNEKLFF. The chain couples TRBV30 to TRBJ1-4; D not certain. The CDR3 contains 14 residues. Trimming stripped 4 bases from V and 0 bases from J, with 9 bases between. Germline CDR1 GTSNPN, CDR2 SVGIG (reference sequence). Full variable domain (outside the CDR3, taken from reference TRBV30 and TRBJ1-4): SQTIHQWPATLVQPVGSPLSLECTVEGTSNPNLYWYRQAAGRGLQLLFYSVGIGQISSEVPQNLSASRPQDRQFILSSKKLLLSDSGFYLCAWTVGSTNEKLFFGSGTQLSVL.

This clone was found a few times. One base away lies a much larger clone, so this may be a sequencing read error. At the DNA level, this CDR3 is encoded by other sequences in the same sample as well. V is TRBV12-3 or TRBV12-4 and J is TRBJ2-3, with D possibly TRBD2 on 5 matching bases. The CDR3 has 12 amino acids. The V and J ends lost 3 bases and 12 bases respectively, with 13 bases between them. The CDR3 loop reads CASSFSGATQYF. CDR3 DNA sequence: TGTGCCAGCAGTTTCAGCGGCGCGACTCAGTATTTT.

V and J are TRBV3-1 and TRBJ2-1; TRBD2 aligns across 8 bases. Germline-derived CDR1 and CDR2 are LGHDT and YNNKEL (reference sequence). Losses at the gene ends were 0 bases for V and 4 bases for J; bases not matched to a gene: 11. This CDR3 has 18 residues. CDR3 coding DNA: TGTGCCAGCAGCCAAGATAGCCGGGGGGGCGGTATTTACAATGAGCAGTTCTTC. Translating it yields CASSQDSRGGGIYNEQFF.

In this sample, this clone turned up many times. This sequence joins TRBV20-1 and TRBJ1-3; TRBD1 aligns across 7 bases. Looked up from germline, CDR1 is DFQATT and CDR2 is SNEGSKA (reference sequence). This CDR3 contains 13 residues. The junction had 3 bases not matched to a gene; V was cut back by 6 bases and J by 1 base. Here the CDR3 DNA reads TGCAGTGCCAGGGGGATGTCTGGAAACACCATATATTTT. It encodes CSARGMSGNTIYF.